This T cell receptor beta chain was recovered during a study of CD8 T cells in cerebrospinal fluid in Alzheimer's disease. Points from the study as a whole: Versus healthy subjects, Alzheimer's patients more often had clones of at least 3%.

CSF cells underwent 10X single-cell V(D)J and 5' gene-expression profiling. TCRdb re-called the 10x single-cell sequencing reads and catalogs CDR3 proteins one per entry, DNA excluded. Its table records roughly 500 distinct CDR3 sequences. Germline V gene lookup returns CDR1 MNHEY and CDR2 SVGEGT. CDR3 size: 15 residues. Live CSF cells were sorted with a live/dead marker for droplet-based sequencing. Considering frequency, this clonotype is large. Its antigen is as yet unknown. The sample consisted of cerebrospinal fluid. The J gene is TRBJ2-5, the V gene TRBV6-2 or TRBV6-3; TCRdb selects TRBD2, and the lack of DNA leaves this call unchecked. The receptor's source is a human donor with Parkinson's disease. The CDR3: CASSYHTSGGETQYF.